Presented here are 20 T cell receptor beta chains from one specimen sequenced in a study of shared T cell receptors in the human thymus. Profiled with immunoSEQ multiplex PCR; TCRdb holds only in-frame clones, not every one. The top ten clones hold about 0.01% of a sample with about 660,000 clones, roughly 90% of them seen once. The same data also contributed to another study, on human thymus T cells.

The sequenced sample was thymocytes. These receptors were taken from a boy in the first two years of life with a congenital heart defect.

The rearrangement uses TRBV7-2 and TRBJ2-7; 8 nucleotides align to TRBD1. Unmatched junction bases numbered 3, after V lost 5 bases and J lost 0 bases. Germline-derived CDR1 and CDR2 are SGHTA and FQGNSA. This CDR3 contains 14 residues. CDR3 bases: TGTGCCAGCAGCCCCGACAGGGGCTCCTACGAGCAGTACTTC. It translates to CASSPDRGSYEQYF.

The chain employs TRBV27 and TRBJ2-1; TRBD2 matches at 7 bases. The J segment lost 4 bases and the V segment lost 3 bases, leaving 9 bases of the junction unmatched. Germline lookup yields CDR1 MNHEY and CDR2 SMNVEV (reference sequence). This CDR3 has 16 amino acids. The DNA for the CDR3 is TGTGCCAGCAGTTTCCCCCAGCGGGGACCTTACAATGAGCAGTTCTTC. Translating gives CASSFPQRGPYNEQFF.

The rearrangement uses TRBV5-1 and TRBJ2-1; TRBD2 agrees at 7 bases. The CDR3 loop spans 17 amino acids. Losses at the gene ends were 4 bases for V and 8 bases for J; bases not matched to a gene: 18. Germline assignment: CDR1 SGHRS and CDR2 YFSETQ. CDR3: CASSHTGTTQNMDEQFF. For the CDR3, the DNA is TGCGCCAGCAGCCATACCGGGACTACCCAAAATATGGATGAGCAGTTCTTC.

About this clone itself: Mismatch with germline at one junction end may stem from a read error. J is TRBJ2-5 and V is TRBV20-1; D not certain. This CDR3 is 11 amino acids long. Germline values: CDR1 DFQATT, CDR2 SNEGSKA (reference sequence). CDR3 amino acids: CSAREGETRYF. The CDR3 DNA sequence: TGCAGTGCTAGAGAAGGAGAGACCCGGTACTTC.

The chain links TRBV27 to TRBJ2-5; tentatively, D is TRBD1 (7 bases). Germline V gene sequence: CDR1 MNHEY, CDR2 SMNVEV (reference sequence). This CDR3 contains 14 residues. Trimming took 4 bases from V and 1 from J, leaving 10 bases between them. For the CDR3, the DNA is TGTGCCAGCAGTTCGGGGGACAGCCAAGAGACCCAGTACTTC. Its protein is CASSSGDSQETQYF.

The rearrangement joins TRBV28 to TRBJ2-5, with D possibly matching TRBD2 (5 bases). Germline V gene sequence: CDR1 MDHEN, CDR2 SYDVKM. This CDR3 region has 16 residues. Trimming left V 6 bases short and J 2 bases short, with 19 bases between. The CDR3 here is CASRRLAGDKQETQYF. The CDR3 DNA sequence: TGTGCCAGCAGGCGACTGGCGGGTGACAAACAAGAGACCCAGTACTTC.

The chain joins TRBV4-3 to TRBJ2-7; the match to TRBD2 covers 8 bases. The CDR3 covers 15 residues. V shed 4 bases and J 3 bases; nucleotides not matched to a gene: 8. Germline CDR1 is LGHNA and CDR2 is YSLEER. CDR3 residues: CASSLSGGAHYEQYF. The CDR3 DNA is TGCGCCAGCAGCCTATCCGGGGGGGCCCACTACGAGCAGTACTTC.

This clone was detected a few times. The chain carries TRBV2 and TRBJ2-1, with 15 bases matching TRBD2. The CDR3 loop spans 17 amino acids. V gave up 1 base and J gave up 2 bases; unmatched junction bases: 0. CDR1 is SNHLY and CDR2 is FYNNEI in the germline V gene. The DNA for the CDR3 is TGTGCCAGCAGTGAAGGGACTAGCGGGAGGGCCTACAATGAGCAGTTCTTC. Translation: CASSEGTSGRAYNEQFF.

The chain carries TRBV18 and TRBJ2-6, with TRBD1 matching 9 bases. The CDR3 has 20 amino acids. Trimming at V came to 6 bases and at J to 0 bases, leaving 15 bases not matched to a gene. Germline CDR1 reads KGHSH; CDR2 reads LQKENI. The CDR3 sequence: CASSPRRDREGSSGANVLTF. CDR3 in DNA: TGTGCCAGCTCGCCCCGCCGGGACAGGGAGGGCAGCTCTGGGGCCAACGTCCTGACTTTC.

The V and J genes are TRBV29-1 and TRBJ1-1; 10 bases fit TRBD1. The germline gives CDR1 SQVTM, CDR2 ANQGSEA. The V gene end was trimmed by 4 bases and the J gene end by 3 bases; junction bases not matched to a gene: 5. This CDR3 spans 14 amino acids. CDR3 coding DNA: TGCAGCGTTGTCCGGACAGGGGGAGACACTGAAGCTTTCTTT. Amino acid sequence: CSVVRTGGDTEAFF.

V and J are TRBV11-3 and TRBJ1-2, with D possibly matching TRBD1 (6 bases). CDR1 is SGHNT and CDR2 is YENEEA in the germline V gene. Trimming pared 5 bases from V and 3 bases from J, leaving 16 bases between. The CDR3 has 15 residues. This CDR3 is CASSPRRGKDYGYTF. The CDR3 DNA reads TGTGCCAGCAGCCCCCGCAGGGGAAAGGACTATGGCTACACCTTC.

CDR3: CASSLRLGVANEKLFF. As DNA, the CDR3 is TGTGCCAGCAGCCTCCGCCTGGGAGTAGCTAATGAAAAACTGTTTTTT. The genes are TRBV14 and TRBJ1-4; D is ambiguous. Germline loops: CDR1 SGHDN, CDR2 FVKESK. V gave up 4 bases and J gave up 3 bases, with 15 bases separating them. The CDR3 totals 16 residues.

This clone appeared once. The V gene is TRBV27, the J gene TRBJ2-2, with 10 bases lining up with TRBD1. The CDR3 loop spans 16 amino acids. CDR1 is MNHEY and CDR2 is SMNVEV in the germline V gene (reference sequence). The trim removed 5 bases at V and 5 bases at J, leaving 8 bases unmatched. The CDR3, as DNA: TGTGCCAGCAGTGGCGACAGGGGGCTTGGAACCGGGGAGCTGTTTTTT. Translating gives CASSGDRGLGTGELFF.

This chain joins TRBV9 and TRBJ1-4; tentatively, D is TRBD1 (6 bases). V was clipped by 2 bases and J by 8 bases, with 16 bases between them. This CDR3 comprises 15 residues. CDR1 is SGDLS, CDR2 YYNGEE, per germline. CDR3 amino acids: CASSVATGPSEKLFF. CDR3 DNA: TGTGCCAGCAGCGTGGCTACAGGGCCTAGCGAAAAACTGTTTTTT.

The genes are TRBV25-1 and TRBJ1-5, with D unclear. Germline lookup yields CDR1 MGHDK and CDR2 SYGVNS. V was pared by 1 base and J by 1 base, with 5 bases between. The CDR3 is 14 amino acids. CDR3 region: CASSEFESNQPQHF. The CDR3 DNA reads as TGTGCCAGCAGTGAATTCGAGAGCAATCAGCCCCAGCATTTT.

This rearrangement joins TRBV5-6 to TRBJ2-7; D unclear. Germline V CDR1 and CDR2: SGHDT, YYEEEE. V gave up 4 bases and J gave up 5 bases, with 13 bases separating them. The length of the CDR3 is 13 residues. CDR3 coding DNA: TGTGCCAGCAGCCAATACTTAGCCGACGAGCAGTACTTC. Translating it yields CASSQYLADEQYF.

The chain uses TRBV4-3 and TRBJ2-3; TRBD2 matches at 8 bases. The ends lost 0 bases at V and 2 bases at J; junction bases unmatched: 10. Germline-derived CDR1 and CDR2 are LGHNA and YSLEER. This CDR3 contains 18 residues. The CDR3 loop is CASSQDVAASGFTDTQYF. Here the CDR3 DNA reads TGCGCCAGCAGCCAAGATGTAGCGGCTAGCGGGTTCACAGATACGCAGTATTTT.

J is TRBJ2-1 and V is TRBV6-1; 10 nucleotides align to TRBD2. The CDR3 extends over 13 amino acids. CDR1 MNHNS and CDR2 SASEGT come from the germline V gene. J gave up 9 bases and V 5 bases, and 4 bases lay outside the gene matches. DNA for the CDR3: TGTGCCAGCAGTCTAGCGGGAGATATTGAGCAGTTCTTC. Its translation is CASSLAGDIEQFF.

The chain links TRBV4-3 to TRBJ2-1; a possible D gene is TRBD2 (5 bases). The germline gives CDR1 LGHNA, CDR2 YSLEER. The CDR3 has 17 residues. V was shortened by 0 bases and J by 0 bases, with 12 bases between the two germline ends. CDR3 region: CASSQDGAGPSYNEQFF. For the CDR3, the DNA is TGCGCCAGCAGCCAAGACGGTGCGGGCCCCTCCTACAATGAGCAGTTCTTC.

V and J are TRBV7-2 and TRBJ2-1, with D maybe TRBD2 (5 bases). The CDR3 covers 14 residues. Trimming removed 4 bases from V and 9 bases from J, with 16 bases in between. Germline CDR1 and CDR2: SGHTA and FQGNSA. The CDR3 sequence: CASSSYIGMGEQFF. DNA of the CDR3: TGTGCCAGCAGCTCGTACATCGGGATGGGTGAGCAGTTCTTC.